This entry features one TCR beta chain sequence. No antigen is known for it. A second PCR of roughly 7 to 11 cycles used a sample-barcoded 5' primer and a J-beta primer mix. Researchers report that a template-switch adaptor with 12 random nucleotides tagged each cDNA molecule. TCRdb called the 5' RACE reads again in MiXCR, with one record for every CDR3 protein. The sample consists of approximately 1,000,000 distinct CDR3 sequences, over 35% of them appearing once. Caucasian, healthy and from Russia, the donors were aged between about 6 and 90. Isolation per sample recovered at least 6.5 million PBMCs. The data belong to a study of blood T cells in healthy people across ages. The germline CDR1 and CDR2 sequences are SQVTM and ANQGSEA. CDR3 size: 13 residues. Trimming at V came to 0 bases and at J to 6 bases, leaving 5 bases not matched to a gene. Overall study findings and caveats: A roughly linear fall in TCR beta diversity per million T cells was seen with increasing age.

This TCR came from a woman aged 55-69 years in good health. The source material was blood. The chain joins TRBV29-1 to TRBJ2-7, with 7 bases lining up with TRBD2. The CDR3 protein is CSVEDWGGTEQYF. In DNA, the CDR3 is TGCAGCGTTGAAGATTGGGGGGGGACCGAGCAGTACTTC.